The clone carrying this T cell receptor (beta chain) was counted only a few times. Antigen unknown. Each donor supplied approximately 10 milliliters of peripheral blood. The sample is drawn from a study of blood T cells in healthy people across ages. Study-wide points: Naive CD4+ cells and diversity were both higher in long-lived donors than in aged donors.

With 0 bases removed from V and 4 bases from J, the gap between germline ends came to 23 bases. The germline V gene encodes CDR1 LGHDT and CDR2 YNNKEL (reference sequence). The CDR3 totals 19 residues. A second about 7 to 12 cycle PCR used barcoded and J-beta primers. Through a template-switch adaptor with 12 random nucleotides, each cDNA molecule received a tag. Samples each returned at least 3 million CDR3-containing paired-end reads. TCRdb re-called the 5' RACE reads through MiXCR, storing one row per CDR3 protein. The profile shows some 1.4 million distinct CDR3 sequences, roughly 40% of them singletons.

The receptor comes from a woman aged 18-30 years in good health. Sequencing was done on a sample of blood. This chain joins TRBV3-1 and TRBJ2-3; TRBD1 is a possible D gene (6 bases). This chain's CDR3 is CASSQDLGEAAGVADTQYF. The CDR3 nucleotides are TGTGCCAGCAGCCAAGATCTTGGTGAGGCTGCAGGGGTTGCAGATACGCAGTATTTT.